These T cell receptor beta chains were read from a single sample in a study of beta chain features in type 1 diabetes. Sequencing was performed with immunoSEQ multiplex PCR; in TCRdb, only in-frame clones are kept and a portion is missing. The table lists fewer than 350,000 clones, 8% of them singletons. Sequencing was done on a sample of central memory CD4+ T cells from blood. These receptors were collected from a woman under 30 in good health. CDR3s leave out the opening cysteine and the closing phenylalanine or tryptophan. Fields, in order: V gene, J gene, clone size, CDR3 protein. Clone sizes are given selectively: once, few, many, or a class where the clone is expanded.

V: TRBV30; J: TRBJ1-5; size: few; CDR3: AWSVGVNSNQPQH
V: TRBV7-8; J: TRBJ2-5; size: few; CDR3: ASSSNTGRQETQY
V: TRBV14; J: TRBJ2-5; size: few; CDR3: ASSPPGASWQETQY
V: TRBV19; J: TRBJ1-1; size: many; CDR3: ASSITQANTEAF
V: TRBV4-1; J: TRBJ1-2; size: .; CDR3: ASSHPVQGDGKGYT
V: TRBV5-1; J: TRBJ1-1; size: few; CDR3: ASSLAGGAGWNTEAF
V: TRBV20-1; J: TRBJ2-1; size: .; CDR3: SARIRGNEF
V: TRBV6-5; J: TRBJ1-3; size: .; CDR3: ATERRPEGNTIY
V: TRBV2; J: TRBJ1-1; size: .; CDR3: ASIRDRNTEAF
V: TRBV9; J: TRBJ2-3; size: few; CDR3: ASSVSLADTDTQY
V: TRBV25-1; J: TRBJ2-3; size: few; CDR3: ASSETDYPSTDTQY
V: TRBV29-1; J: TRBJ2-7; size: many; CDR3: SVGVGGHEQY
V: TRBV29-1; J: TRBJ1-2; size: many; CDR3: SVASQDYGYT
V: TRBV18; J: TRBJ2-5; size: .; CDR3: ASFSGIQETQY
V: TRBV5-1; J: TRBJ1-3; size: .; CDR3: ASSFQGPRGNTIY
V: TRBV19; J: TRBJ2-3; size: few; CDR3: ASSRGATTDTQY
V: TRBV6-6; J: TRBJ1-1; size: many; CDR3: ASTLGGGNTEAF
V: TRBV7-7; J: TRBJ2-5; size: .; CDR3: ASSATGQTGETQY
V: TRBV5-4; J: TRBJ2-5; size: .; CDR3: ASSLPGGETQY
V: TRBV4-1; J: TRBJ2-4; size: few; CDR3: ASSPREGDSQY
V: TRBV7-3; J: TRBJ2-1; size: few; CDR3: ASSLRGSSYNEQF
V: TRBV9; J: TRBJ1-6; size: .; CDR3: ASSVEAGSNSPLH
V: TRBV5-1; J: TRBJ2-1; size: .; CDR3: ASSPTGREDNEQF
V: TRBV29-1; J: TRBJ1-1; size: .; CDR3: SVVYGTSNTEAF
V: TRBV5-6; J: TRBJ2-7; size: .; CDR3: ASTRIQIYSSYEQY
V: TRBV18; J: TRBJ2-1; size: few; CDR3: ASSPFDENEQF
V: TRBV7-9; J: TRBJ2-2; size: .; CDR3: ASSLDFGAEELF
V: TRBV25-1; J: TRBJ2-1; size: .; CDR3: ASSEPGGYNEQF
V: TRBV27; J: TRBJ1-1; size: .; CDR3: ASTPTPRGATEAF
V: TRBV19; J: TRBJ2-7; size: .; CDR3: ASSMGRQGAAYEQY
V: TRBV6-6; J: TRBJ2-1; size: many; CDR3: ASGLEKGGYNEQF
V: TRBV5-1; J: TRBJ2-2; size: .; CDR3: ASSSLQQGTGELF
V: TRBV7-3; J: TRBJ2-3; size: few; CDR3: ASSLTGEGSDTQY
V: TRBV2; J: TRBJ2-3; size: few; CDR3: AINQGTDTQY
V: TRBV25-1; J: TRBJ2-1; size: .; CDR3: ASSGWTGLTYNEQF
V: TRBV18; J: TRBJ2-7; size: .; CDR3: ASSLSGTSSYEQY
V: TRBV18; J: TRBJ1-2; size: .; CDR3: ASSAEGEGYT
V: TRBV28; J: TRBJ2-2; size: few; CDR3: ASSLFRLDTGELF
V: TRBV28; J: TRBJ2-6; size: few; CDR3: ASSLGGSGANVLT
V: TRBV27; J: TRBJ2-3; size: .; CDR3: ASSSRGRIAGGPDTQY
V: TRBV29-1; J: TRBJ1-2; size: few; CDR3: SVESSAVPNSYGYT
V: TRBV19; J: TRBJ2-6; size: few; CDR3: ASAPGQGASGANVLT
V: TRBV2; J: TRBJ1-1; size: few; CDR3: ASSEDWRDEAF
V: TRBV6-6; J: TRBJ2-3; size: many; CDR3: ASSRLATDTQY
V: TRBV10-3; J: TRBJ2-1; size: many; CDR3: ATSARGEGSEQF
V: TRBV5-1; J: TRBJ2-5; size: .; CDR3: ASRAGSGETQY
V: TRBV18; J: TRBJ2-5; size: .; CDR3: ASSPPGETQY
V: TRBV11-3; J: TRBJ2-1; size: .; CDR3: ASSFAGTGFDEQF
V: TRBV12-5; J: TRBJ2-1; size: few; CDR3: ASGSYRLAFNEQF
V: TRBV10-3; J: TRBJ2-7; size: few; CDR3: AMGDREVAGEQY
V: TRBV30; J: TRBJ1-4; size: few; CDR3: AWKWERAEKLF
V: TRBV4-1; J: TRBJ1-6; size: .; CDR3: ASSQDVHNSPLH
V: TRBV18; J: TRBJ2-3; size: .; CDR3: ASSPNRGGTDTQY
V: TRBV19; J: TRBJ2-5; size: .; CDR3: ASSLSSGQGAQTQY
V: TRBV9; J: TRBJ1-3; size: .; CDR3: ASSPRTASGNTIY
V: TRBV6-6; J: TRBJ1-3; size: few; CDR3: ASRGAVNSGNTIY
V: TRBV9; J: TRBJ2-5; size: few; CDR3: ASSVLGTEQETQY
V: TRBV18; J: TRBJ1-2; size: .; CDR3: ASSLGGQGNYGYT
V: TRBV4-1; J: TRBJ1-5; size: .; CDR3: ASSYQGLGQPQH
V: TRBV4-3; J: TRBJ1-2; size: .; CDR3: ASSQQDRANYGYT